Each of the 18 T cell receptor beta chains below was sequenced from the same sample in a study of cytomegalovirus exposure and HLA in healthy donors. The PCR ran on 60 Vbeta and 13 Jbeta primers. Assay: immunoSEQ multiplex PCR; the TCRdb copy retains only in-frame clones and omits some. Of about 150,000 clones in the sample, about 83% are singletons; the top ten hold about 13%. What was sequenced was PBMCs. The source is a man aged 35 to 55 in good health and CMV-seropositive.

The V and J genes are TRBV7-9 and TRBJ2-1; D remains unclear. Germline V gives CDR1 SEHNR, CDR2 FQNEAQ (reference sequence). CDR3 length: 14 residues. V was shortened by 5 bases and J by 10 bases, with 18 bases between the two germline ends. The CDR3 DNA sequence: TGTGCCAGCAGCCCACTCATAGCCGAGGCGGAGCAGTTCTTC. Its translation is CASSPLIAEAEQFF. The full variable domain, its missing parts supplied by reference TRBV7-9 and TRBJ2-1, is DTGVSQNPRHKITKRGQNVTFRCDPISEHNRLYWYRQTLGQGPEFLTYFQNEAQLEKSRLLSDRFSAERPKGSFSTLEIQRTEQGDSAMYLCASSPLIAEAEQFFGPGTRLTVL.

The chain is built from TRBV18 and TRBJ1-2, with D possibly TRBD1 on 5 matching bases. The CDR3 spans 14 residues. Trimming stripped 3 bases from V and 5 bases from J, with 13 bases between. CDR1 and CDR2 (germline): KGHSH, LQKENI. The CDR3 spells CASSPQGIYYGYTF. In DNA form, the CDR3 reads TGTGCCAGCTCACCGCAGGGTATCTATTATGGCTACACCTTC.

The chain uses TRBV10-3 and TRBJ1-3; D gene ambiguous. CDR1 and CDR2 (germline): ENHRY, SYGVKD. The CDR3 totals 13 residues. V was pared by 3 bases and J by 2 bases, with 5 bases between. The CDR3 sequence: CAISDRTGNTIYF. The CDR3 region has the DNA TGTGCCATCAGTGACAGGACTGGAAACACCATATATTTT.

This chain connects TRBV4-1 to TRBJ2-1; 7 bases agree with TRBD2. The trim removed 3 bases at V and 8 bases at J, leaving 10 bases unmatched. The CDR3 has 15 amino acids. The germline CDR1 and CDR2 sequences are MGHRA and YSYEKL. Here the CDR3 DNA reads TGCGCCAGCAGCCACCTAGCGGTTGAGGGTCATGAGCAGTTCTTC. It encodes CASSHLAVEGHEQFF.

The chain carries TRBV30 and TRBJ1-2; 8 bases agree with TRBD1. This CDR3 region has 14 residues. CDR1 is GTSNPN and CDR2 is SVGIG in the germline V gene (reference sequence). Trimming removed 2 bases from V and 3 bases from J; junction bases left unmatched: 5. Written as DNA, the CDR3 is TGTGCCTGGAGTCCGGTGGACAGGGACTATGGCTACACCTTC. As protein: CAWSPVDRDYGYTF. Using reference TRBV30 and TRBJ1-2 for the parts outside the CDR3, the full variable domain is SQTIHQWPATLVQPVGSPLSLECTVEGTSNPNLYWYRQAAGRGLQLLFYSVGIGQISSEVPQNLSASRPQDRQFILSSKKLLLSDSGFYLCAWSPVDRDYGYTFGSGTRLTVV.

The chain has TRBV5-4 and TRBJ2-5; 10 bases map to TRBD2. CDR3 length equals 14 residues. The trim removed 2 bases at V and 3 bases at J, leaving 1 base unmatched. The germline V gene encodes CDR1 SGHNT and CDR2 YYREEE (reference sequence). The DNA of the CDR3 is TGTGCCAGCAGCTTCGGACTAGCGGAAGAGACCCAGTACTTC. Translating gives CASSFGLAEETQYF.

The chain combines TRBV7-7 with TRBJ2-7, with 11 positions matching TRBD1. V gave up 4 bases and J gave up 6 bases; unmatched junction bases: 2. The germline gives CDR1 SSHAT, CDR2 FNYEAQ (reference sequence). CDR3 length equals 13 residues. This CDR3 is CASSWTGGSEQYF. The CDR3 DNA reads TGTGCCAGCAGCTGGACAGGGGGCTCCGAGCAGTACTTC.

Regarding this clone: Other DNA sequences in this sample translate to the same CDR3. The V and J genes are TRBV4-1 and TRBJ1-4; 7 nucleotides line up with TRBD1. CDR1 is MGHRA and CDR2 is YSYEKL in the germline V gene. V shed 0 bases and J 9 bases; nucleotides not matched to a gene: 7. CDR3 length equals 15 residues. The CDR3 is CASSQDPGQDKKLFF. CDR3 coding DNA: TGCGCCAGCAGCCAAGACCCCGGACAGGACAAAAAACTGTTTTTT.

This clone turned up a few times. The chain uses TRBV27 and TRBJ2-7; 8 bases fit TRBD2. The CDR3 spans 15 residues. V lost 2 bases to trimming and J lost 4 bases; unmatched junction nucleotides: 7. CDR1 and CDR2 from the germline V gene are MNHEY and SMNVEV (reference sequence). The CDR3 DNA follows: TGTGCCAGCAGTTTAGTAGCTAGCGGGTCGTACGAGCAGTACTTC. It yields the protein CASSLVASGSYEQYF.

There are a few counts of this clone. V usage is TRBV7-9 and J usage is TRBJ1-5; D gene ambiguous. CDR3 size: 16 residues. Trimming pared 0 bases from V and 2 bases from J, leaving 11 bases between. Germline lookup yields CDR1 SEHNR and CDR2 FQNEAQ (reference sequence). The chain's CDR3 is CASSLAPGDGNQPQHF. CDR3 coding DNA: TGTGCCAGCAGCTTAGCGCCCGGGGATGGCAATCAGCCCCAGCATTTT.

CDR3 coding DNA: TGCGCCAGCAGCTGGGGGGGACAGGGTGGATACGAGCAGTACTTC. Translated, it gives CASSWGGQGGYEQYF. V usage is TRBV5-1 and J usage is TRBJ2-5, with TRBD1 matching 9 bases. TRBJ2-7 matches the DNA end more closely, so the J call is doubtful. Germline V gives CDR1 SGHRS, CDR2 YFSETQ. This CDR3 has 15 residues.

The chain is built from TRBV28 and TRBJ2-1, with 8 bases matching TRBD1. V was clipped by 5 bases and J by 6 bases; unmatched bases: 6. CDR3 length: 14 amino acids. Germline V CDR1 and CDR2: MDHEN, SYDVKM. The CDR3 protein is CASSKRTGPNEQFF. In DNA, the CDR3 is TGTGCCAGCAGTAAGCGGACAGGGCCCAATGAGCAGTTCTTC.

CDR3 in DNA: TGTGCCAGCACCCAGGGCTCCCGCGAAAAACTGTTTTTT. Its translation is CASTQGSREKLFF. This rearrangement joins TRBV6-5 to TRBJ1-4; D perhaps matches TRBD1 (5 bases). This CDR3 comprises 13 residues. Germline-derived CDR1 and CDR2 are MNHEY and SVGAGI. V was pared by 7 bases and J by 8 bases, with 14 bases between.

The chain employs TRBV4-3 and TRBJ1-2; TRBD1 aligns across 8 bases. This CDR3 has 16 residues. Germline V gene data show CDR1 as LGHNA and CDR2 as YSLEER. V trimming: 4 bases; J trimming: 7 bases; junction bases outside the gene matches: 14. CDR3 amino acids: CASSPSDRDGFGGYTF. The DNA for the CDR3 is TGCGCCAGCAGCCCGTCGGACAGGGACGGGTTCGGTGGCTACACCTTC.

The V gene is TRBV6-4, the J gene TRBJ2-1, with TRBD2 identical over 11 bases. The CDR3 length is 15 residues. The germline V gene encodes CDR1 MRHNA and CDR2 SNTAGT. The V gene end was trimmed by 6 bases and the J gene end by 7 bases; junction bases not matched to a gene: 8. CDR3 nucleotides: TGTGCCAGCAGAGGTATAGCGGGAGGGCAGAATGAGCAGTTCTTC. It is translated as CASRGIAGGQNEQFF.

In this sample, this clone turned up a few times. Here the CDR3 DNA reads TGTGCCAGCAGGTCCATCACCGGGGAGCTGTTTTTT. Its translation is CASRSITGELFF. The rearrangement uses TRBV27 and TRBJ2-2; D not resolved. This CDR3 comprises 12 residues. From germline, CDR1 is MNHEY and CDR2 SMNVEV (reference sequence). Trimming cost V 6 bases and J 4 bases, with 6 bases left between them.

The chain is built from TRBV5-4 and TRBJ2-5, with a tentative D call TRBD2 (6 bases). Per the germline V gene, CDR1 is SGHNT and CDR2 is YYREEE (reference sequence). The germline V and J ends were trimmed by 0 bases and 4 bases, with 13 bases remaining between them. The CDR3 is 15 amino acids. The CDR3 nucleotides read TGTGCCAGCAGCTTGGGTCTGCTAGCGTCAGAGACCCAGTACTTC. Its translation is CASSLGLLASETQYF.

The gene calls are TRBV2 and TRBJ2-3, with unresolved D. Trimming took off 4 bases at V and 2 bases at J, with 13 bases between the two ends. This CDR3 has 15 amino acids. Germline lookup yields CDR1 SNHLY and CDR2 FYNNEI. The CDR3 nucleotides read TGTGCCAGCAGTGTGGAGCGCCTGAACACAGATACGCAGTATTTT. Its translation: CASSVERLNTDTQYF.